This T cell receptor (beta chain) was sequenced during a study of CD8 T cells in Susac syndrome. The overall study: Patients with Susac syndrome who were sequenced included more than 5 with active disease and eight in remission.

Looked up from germline, CDR1 is MGHRA and CDR2 is YSYEKL. The CDR3 totals 15 residues. V was trimmed by 1 base and J by 3 bases, leaving 9 bases between them. RNA amounts of about 0.5 to 1 ug underwent reverse transcription with random hexamers. Amplification of TCR beta CDR3 was carried out by immunoSEQ multiplex PCR, which covered 54 Vbeta and 13 Jbeta segments. TCRdb passed the immunoSEQ multiplex PCR reads through MiXCR, listing each CDR3 protein once. Of more than 85,000 distinct CDR3 sequences in the sample, around 94% were seen once. Negative isolation yielded CD8+ and CD4+ T cells; FACS enriched TEMRA cells.

The rearrangement links TRBV4-1 to TRBJ1-4; no reliable D call. The clonotype comes from a human donor with Susac syndrome. The specimen sequenced was CD4+ T cells from PBMCs. The CDR3 loop reads CASSQGYGPNEKLFF. The CDR3 DNA follows: TGCGCCAGCAGCCAAGGGTACGGACCTAATGAAAAACTGTTTTTT.